This TCR beta chain stems from a study of cytomegalovirus exposure and HLA in healthy donors. Study-wide points: The authors considered a cluster of highly shared sequence variants likely to be a sequencing artifact. It was shown in a later analysis that HLA-associated TCR beta chains were more clonally expanded than other, equally common chains.

The length of the CDR3 is 15 residues. V gave up 3 bases and J gave up 2 bases, with 11 bases separating them. Germline values: CDR1 MNHNS, CDR2 SASEGT. A multiplex PCR was run with 60 Vbeta primers and 13 Jbeta primers. The assay was immunoSEQ multiplex PCR, and TCRdb's table has in-frame clones only and misses some. This sample has some 220,000 clones, with roughly four fifths found just once. Notes on this clone: Antigen specificity is unknown.

The chain carries TRBV6-1 and TRBJ1-5; D is unclear. Sequenced input: PBMCs. This clonotype was sampled from a woman in her thirties or forties in good health and CMV-seronegative. CDR3 in DNA: TGTGCCAGCAGTGAGAGTCTAGAGGGCAATCAGCCCCAGCATTTT. This translates into CASSESLEGNQPQHF.